This T cell receptor beta chain appears in the sequencing data of a study of blood T cell repertoires in COVID-19 (dated by TCRdb to the early 2020s). Study-wide context: The collaborator samples originated in the United States, Italy and Spain and spanned the acute and convalescent phases of COVID-19. The prospective study material was composed of cDNA or gDNA derived from T cells, B-cell-depleted T cells, or PBMCs. Where HLA class I and class II types were available, the types were taken from metadata supplied by the sample provider, not from assay-based typing. A de-identified subject ID, COVID-19 status, age in years and sex were almost always included in the sample metadata. Samples were obtained from the ongoing ImmuneRACE study (first 160 participants) and from some 1,200 subjects provided by 6 global collaborators. The dataset comprised deeply sampled blood TCRbeta repertoires from subjects exposed to, actively infected with, or recovered from COVID-19. A freely available public database, intended as a resource for researchers studying the immune response to SARS-CoV-2, is where the repertoires were released.

Remarks on this clone: Which antigen it targets is not known. The sample holds no much larger clone one base away, and base qualities are not on file.

V sheds 1 base and J sheds 5 bases, leaving 11 bases between their ends. The CDR3 starts with the cysteine, ends with the phenylalanine, and has 15 residues. CDR3 DNA is the only sequence kept; it has 45 bases, read in frame from the first base. Reading the germline V gene gives CDR1 SGHTA and CDR2 FQGNSA. The immunoSEQ Assay, a bias-controlled multiplex PCR, was used to amplify TCRbeta CDR3 regions from genomic DNA. Concerning the study's data processing: The number of nucleated cells in each sample was estimated from the amplification of reference gene primers within the assay. To quantify the absolute abundance of each unique TCRbeta CDR3 rearrangement, sequence reads were collapsed and filtered. Productive Simpson clonality was computed per sample as the square root of Simpson's diversity index over productive rearrangements. TCRdb re-hosts the immuneACCESS table, in-frame sequences only. Its copies lack some clones; in the studies checked, an unresolved V gene accounts for under half of them, and the cause for the rest is not known. For V, J and clone size, that table is used; D and trimming come from the DNA. Within this sample are some 140,000 clones, with around 73% of them counted one time only. The ten most abundant clones make up 11% of the sample.

A second Seattle source provided samples from volunteer blood donors who had recovered from COVID-19. Each collaborating institution followed its own protocols to collect whole blood in K2EDTA tubes. Collaborator samples were shipped for TCRbeta analysis as frozen whole blood, isolated PBMCs, or DNA extracted from either sample type. The investigation overall reported the following: The quantity of clinical and demographic metadata differed by source and by participant and was supplied without curation.

The V and J segments used are TRBV7-2 and TRBJ2-2, with the D gene not confidently named. Sequences were obtained from peripheral blood. This TCR came from a man in his fifties or sixties who had recovered from COVID-19. The DNA sequence is given as TGTGCCAGCAGCTTAGAGGCCTCGAGGACCGGGGAGCTGTTTTTT. Translated, it reads CASSLEASRTGELFF.